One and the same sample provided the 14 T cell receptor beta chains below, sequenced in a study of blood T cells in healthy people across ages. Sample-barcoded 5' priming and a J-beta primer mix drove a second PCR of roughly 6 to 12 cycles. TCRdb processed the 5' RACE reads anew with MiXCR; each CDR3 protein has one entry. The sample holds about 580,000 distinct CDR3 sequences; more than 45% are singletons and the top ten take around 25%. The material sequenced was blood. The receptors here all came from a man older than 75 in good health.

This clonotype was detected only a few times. The DNA of the CDR3 is TGCAGTGCTAGCGGACCTATCGGGGCCAACGTCCTGACTTTC. Protein: CSASGPIGANVLTF. The J gene is TRBJ2-6, the V gene TRBV20-1; no clear D gene. Germline CDR1 and CDR2: DFQATT and SNEGSKA (reference sequence). This CDR3 spans 14 amino acids. The V end was cut by 3 bases, the J end by 4 bases, with 10 bases between.

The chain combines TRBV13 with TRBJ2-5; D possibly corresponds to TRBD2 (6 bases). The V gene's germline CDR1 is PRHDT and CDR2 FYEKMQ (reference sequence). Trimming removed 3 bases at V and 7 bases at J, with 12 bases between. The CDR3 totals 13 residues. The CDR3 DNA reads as TGTGCCAGCAGCTTTTCTCAGGGAGGGACCCAGTACTTC. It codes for CASSFSQGGTQYF.

This CDR3 is CSVEDRKGQGVINEQFF. The CDR3 nucleotides read TGCAGCGTTGAAGATAGGAAAGGACAGGGAGTTATCAATGAGCAGTTCTTC. The chain has TRBV29-1 and TRBJ2-1; 8 bases fit TRBD1. The CDR3 consists of 17 residues. Germline V CDR1 and CDR2: SQVTM, ANQGSEA. V gave up 0 bases and J gave up 6 bases; unmatched junction bases: 13.

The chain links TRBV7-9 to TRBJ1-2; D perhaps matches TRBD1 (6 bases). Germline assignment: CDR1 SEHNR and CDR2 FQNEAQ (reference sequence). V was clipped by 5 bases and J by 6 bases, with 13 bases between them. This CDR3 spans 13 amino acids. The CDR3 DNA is TGTGCCAGCAGCCCCCGGGGGGGCGATGGCTACACCTTC. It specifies CASSPRGGDGYTF.

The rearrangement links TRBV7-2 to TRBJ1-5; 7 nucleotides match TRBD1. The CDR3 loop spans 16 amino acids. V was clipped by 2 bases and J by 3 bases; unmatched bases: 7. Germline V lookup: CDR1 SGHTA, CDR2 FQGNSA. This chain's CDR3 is CASSLSAGQSNQPQHF. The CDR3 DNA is TGTGCCAGCAGCTTATCAGCGGGACAGTCCAATCAGCCCCAGCATTTT.

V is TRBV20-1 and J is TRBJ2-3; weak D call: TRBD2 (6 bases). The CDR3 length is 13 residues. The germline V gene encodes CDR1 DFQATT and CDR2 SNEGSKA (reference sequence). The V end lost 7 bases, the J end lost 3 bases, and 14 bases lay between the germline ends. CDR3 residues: CSGGDPATDTQYF. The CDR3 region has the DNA TGCAGTGGGGGGGACCCCGCGACAGATACGCAGTATTTT.

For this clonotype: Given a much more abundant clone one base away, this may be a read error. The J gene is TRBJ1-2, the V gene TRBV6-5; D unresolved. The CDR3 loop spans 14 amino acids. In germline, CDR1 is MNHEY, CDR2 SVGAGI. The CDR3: CARSYGEGFYGYTF. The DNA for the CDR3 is TGTGCCCGCAGTTACGGTGAAGGGTTCTATGGCTACACCTTC.

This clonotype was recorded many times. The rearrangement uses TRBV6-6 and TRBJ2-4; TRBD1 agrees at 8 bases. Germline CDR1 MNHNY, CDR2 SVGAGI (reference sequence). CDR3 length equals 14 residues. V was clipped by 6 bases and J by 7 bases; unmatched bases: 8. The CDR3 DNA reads TGTGCCAGCAGCGGGACAGGAAATCAGAACATTCAGTACTTC. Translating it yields CASSGTGNQNIQYF.

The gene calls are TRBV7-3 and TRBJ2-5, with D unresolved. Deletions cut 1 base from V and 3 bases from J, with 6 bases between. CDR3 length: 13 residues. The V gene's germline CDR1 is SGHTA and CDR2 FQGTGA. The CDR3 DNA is TGTGCCAGCAGCTTAATCGGAGAAGAGACCCAGTACTTC. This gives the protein CASSLIGEETQYF.

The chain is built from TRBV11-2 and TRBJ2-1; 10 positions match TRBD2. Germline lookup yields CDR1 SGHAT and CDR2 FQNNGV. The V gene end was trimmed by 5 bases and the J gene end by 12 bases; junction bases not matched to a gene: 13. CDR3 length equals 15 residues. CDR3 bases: TGTGCCAGCAGCCCGCGGCTAGCGGGGGAGTATCCGCAGTTCTTC. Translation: CASSPRLAGEYPQFF. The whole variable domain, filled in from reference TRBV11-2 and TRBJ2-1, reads EAGVAQSPRYKIIEKRQSVAFWCNPISGHATLYWYQQILGQGPKLLIQFQNNGVVDDSQLPKDRFSAERLKGVDSTLKIQPAKLEDSAVYLCASSPRLAGEYPQFFGPGTRLTVL.

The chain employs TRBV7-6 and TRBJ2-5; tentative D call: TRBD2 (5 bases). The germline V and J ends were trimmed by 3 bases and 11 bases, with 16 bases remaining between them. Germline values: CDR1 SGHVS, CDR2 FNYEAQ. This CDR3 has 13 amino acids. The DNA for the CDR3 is TGTGCCAGCAGCTTTAGCACTTCTGGGGAGCAGTACTTC. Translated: CASSFSTSGEQYF. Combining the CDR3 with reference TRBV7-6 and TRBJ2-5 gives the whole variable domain GAGVSQSPRYKVTKRGQDVALRCDPISGHVSLYWYRQALGQGPEFLTYFNYEAQQDKSGLPNDRFSAERPEGSISTLTIQRTEQRDSAMYRCASSFSTSGEQYFGPGTRLLVL.

As DNA, the CDR3 is TGTGCCAGCAGCTTGGCCACGGGAGGTGTGACAGATACGCAGTATTTT. This gives the protein CASSLATGGVTDTQYF. J is TRBJ2-3 and V is TRBV5-5; 7 bases are shared with TRBD2. This CDR3 contains 16 residues. Germline values: CDR1 SGHKS, CDR2 YYEKEE (reference sequence). With 0 bases clipped from V and 3 bases from J, the junction kept 7 bases outside the gene matches.

Here the CDR3 DNA reads TGTGCCAGCAGCTTAAGAACCATAGGGGAGCTGTTTTTT. It yields the protein CASSLRTIGELFF. The rearrangement links TRBV7-2 to TRBJ2-2; no reliable D call. The CDR3 sequence is 13 residues long. Trimming removed 2 bases at V and 8 bases at J, with 9 bases between. CDR1 is SGHTA and CDR2 is FQGNSA in the germline V gene.

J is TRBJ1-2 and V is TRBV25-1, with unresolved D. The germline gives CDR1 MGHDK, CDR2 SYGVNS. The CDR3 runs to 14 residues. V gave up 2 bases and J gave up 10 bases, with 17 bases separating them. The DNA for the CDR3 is TGTGCCAGCAGTGAACTTTGGGCAGGCACCGACTACACCTTC. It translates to CASSELWAGTDYTF.